Listed here is a single TCR beta chain. Its specificity is not known. This record belongs to a study of cytomegalovirus exposure and HLA in healthy donors. Study overall: A later analysis reported the 120 or so validation repertoires used the same platform as the 550 to 800 first-cohort repertoires. Study-wide points: Under in vitro conditions, a few CMV-associated chains were confirmed as specific for CMV antigens. Rarity held for most TCR sequences, but there were some public TCRs that occurred in many donors.

CDR3 size: 16 residues. V shed 7 bases, J shed 7 bases, and the junction held 12 bases outside the gene matches. Germline assignment: CDR1 SGHNT and CDR2 YYREEE (reference sequence). Measured with immunoSEQ multiplex PCR; TCRdb has only the in-frame clones, and not every one. The data hold 150,000 to 200,000 clones, with 75% to 90% observed a single time. The V call is TRBV5-4, the J call TRBJ2-1, with 12 bases identical to TRBD2. The receptor was derived from a man aged 18 to 30 in good health and CMV-seropositive. Material: PBMCs. CDR3 loop: CASSSRLAGVRNEQFF. CDR3 DNA: TGTGCCAGCTCATCCCGACTAGCGGGAGTTAGGAATGAGCAGTTCTTC.